These 20 T cell receptor beta chains were sequenced from one sample in a study of tumor T cells in aggressive B-cell lymphoma. Only in-frame clones appear in the TCRdb table, and some are missing; sequencing was by immunoSEQ multiplex PCR. The sample lists about 2,000 clones; approximately 86% were seen once. The sample taken for sequencing was tumor tissue. The receptors stem from an adult with diffuse large B cell lymphoma.

The chain links TRBV9 to TRBJ2-3; D is ambiguous. Trimming left V 0 bases short and J 0 bases short, with 11 bases between. Germline V gene data show CDR1 as SGDLS and CDR2 as YYNGEE. This CDR3 region has 16 residues. CDR3 sequence: CASSVAIIPSTDTQYF. CDR3 nucleotides: TGTGCCAGCAGCGTAGCTATCATTCCGAGCACAGATACGCAGTATTTT.

This clone is a singleton in its sample. V gene TRBV27 combines with J gene TRBJ2-3; D unclear. From germline, CDR1 is MNHEY and CDR2 SMNVEV (reference sequence). The V end was cut by 5 bases, the J end by 6 bases, with 12 bases between. The CDR3 sequence is 13 residues long. This CDR3 reads CASSPLPLDTQYF. The CDR3 DNA reads TGTGCCAGCAGTCCCCTACCTTTGGATACGCAGTATTTT.

The V and J genes are TRBV21-1 and TRBJ1-2. TRBV21-1 is a pseudogene locus. The CDR3 has 13 amino acids. The CDR3 DNA reads TGTGCCAGCGGGGGGGGACAAACCTATGGCTACACCTTC. It encodes CASGGGQTYGYTF.

J is TRBJ2-2 and V is TRBV5-6; 7 nucleotides align to TRBD2. Trimming removed 2 bases from V and 5 bases from J; junction bases left unmatched: 9. CDR3 length equals 16 residues. Looked up from germline, CDR1 is SGHDT and CDR2 is YYEEEE. The CDR3 loop reads CASSFGAGVLTGELFF. CDR3 coding DNA: TGTGCCAGCAGCTTTGGGGCGGGAGTTTTGACCGGGGAGCTGTTTTTT. The full variable domain, completed using reference TRBV5-6 and TRBJ2-2, is DAGVTQSPTHLIKTRGQQVTLRCSPKSGHDTVSWYQQALGQGPQFIFQYYEEEERQRGNFPDRFSGHQFPNYSSELNVNALLLGDSALYLCASSFGAGVLTGELFFGEGSRLTVL.

This sequence joins TRBV7-6 and TRBJ1-3, with a tentative D call TRBD1 (6 bases). Germline V CDR1 and CDR2: SGHVS, FNYEAQ. CDR3 length: 16 amino acids. V lost 4 bases, J lost 8 bases, and 21 bases lay in between. This CDR3 reads CASSSMAGGSGDTIYF. For the CDR3, the DNA is TGTGCCAGCAGCTCCATGGCGGGGGGCTCTGGGGACACCATATATTTT.

This rearrangement joins TRBV10-3 to TRBJ2-6, with D possibly matching TRBD1 (6 bases). The V end lost 3 bases, the J end lost 3 bases, and 18 bases lay between the germline ends. From germline, CDR1 is ENHRY and CDR2 SYGVKD. The CDR3 extends over 18 amino acids. The CDR3 spells CAISDHRAATSGANVLTF. The CDR3 bases are TGTGCCATCAGTGACCACAGGGCAGCAACGAGTGGGGCCAACGTCCTGACTTTC.

V usage is TRBV27 and J usage is TRBJ1-4; D is perhaps TRBD1 (5 bases). Trimming shortened V by 5 bases and J by 8 bases, and 15 bases separated the two germline ends. Germline V gene lookup returns CDR1 MNHEY and CDR2 SMNVEV (reference sequence). The CDR3 is made up of 14 amino acids. In DNA, the CDR3 is TGTGCCAGCAGTCCCCAGGGATCTCACGAAAAACTGTTTTTT. Protein sequence: CASSPQGSHEKLFF.

The rearrangement uses TRBV10-2 and TRBJ2-7; D gene unclear. Germline-derived CDR1 and CDR2 are WSHSY and SAAADI. The CDR3 extends over 11 amino acids. Deletions cut 4 bases from V and 9 bases from J, with 10 bases between. The CDR3 spells CASSVPPVQYF. CDR3 bases: TGCGCCAGCAGTGTTCCCCCAGTGCAGTACTTC.

The chain employs TRBV4-2 and TRBJ2-1, with 7 bases identical to TRBD2. CDR3 size: 16 residues. Germline CDR1 reads LGHNA; CDR2 reads YNFKEQ. J was trimmed by 4 bases and V by 0 bases; bases with no gene match: 6. The DNA of the CDR3 is TGTGCCAGCAGCCAAGAACGCGGGAGTAAGTACAATGAGCAGTTCTTC. As protein: CASSQERGSKYNEQFF.

The CDR3 sequence is CASSFGTGGNQPQHF. The CDR3 DNA reads TGTGCCAGCAGTTTCGGGACAGGGGGCAATCAGCCCCAGCATTTT. The chain recombines TRBV28 with TRBJ1-5, with TRBD1 matching 10 bases. J lost 2 bases, V lost 3 bases, and 1 base had no gene match. The CDR3 has 15 residues. Per the germline V gene, CDR1 is MDHEN and CDR2 is SYDVKM.

The genes are TRBV28 and TRBJ2-7, with TRBD2 matching over 11 bases. V trimming: 6 bases; J trimming: 0 bases; junction bases outside the gene matches: 7. The germline CDR1 and CDR2 sequences are MDHEN and SYDVKM. The CDR3 extends over 16 amino acids. The CDR3 loop is CASSLRGLADSYEQYF. The DNA for the CDR3 is TGTGCCAGCAGCCTGAGGGGACTAGCGGACTCCTACGAGCAGTACTTC.

This clone appeared a few times. The chain joins TRBV2 to TRBJ2-5; D perhaps matches TRBD2 (5 bases). This CDR3 comprises 13 residues. The germline V gene has CDR1 SNHLY and CDR2 FYNNEI. V was cut by 8 bases and J by 4 bases, with 14 bases left in between. Here the CDR3 reads CASGREGRETQYF. Written as DNA, the CDR3 is TGTGCCAGCGGTCGAGAGGGAAGAGAGACCCAGTACTTC. Together with reference TRBV2 and TRBJ2-5, the CDR3 gives the full variable domain: EPEVTQTPSHQVTQMGQEVILRCVPISNHLYFYWYRQILGQKVEFLVSFYNNEISEKSEIFDDQFSVERPDGSNFTLKIRSTKLEDSAMYFCASGREGRETQYFGPGTRLLVL.

This rearrangement joins TRBV5-6 to TRBJ1-5, with D uncertain. This CDR3 has 13 amino acids. From germline, CDR1 is SGHDT and CDR2 YYEEEE. V lost 0 bases and J 3 bases, leaving 4 bases between the germline ends. The CDR3 is CASSLGDNQPQHF. In DNA form, the CDR3 reads TGTGCCAGCAGCTTGGGAGACAATCAGCCCCAGCATTTT.

The CDR3 spells CASMTGTGVLVQPQHF. The CDR3 nucleotides read TGTGCCAGCATGACCGGGACAGGGGTTTTGGTGCAGCCCCAGCATTTT. The chain couples TRBV6-6 to TRBJ1-5; 10 bases map to TRBD1. Trimming took 7 bases from V and 7 from J; bases not matched to a gene: 13. From germline, CDR1 is MNHNY and CDR2 SVGAGI (reference sequence). CDR3 length: 16 amino acids.

The genes are TRBV2 and TRBJ1-2; 8 bases agree with TRBD1. The germline V gene has CDR1 SNHLY and CDR2 FYNNEI. Trimming at V came to 6 bases and at J to 3 bases, leaving 3 bases not matched to a gene. The CDR3 is 13 residues long. The CDR3 reads CASSLQGDYGYTF. The CDR3 bases are TGTGCCAGCAGCCTACAGGGGGACTATGGCTACACCTTC. Complete variable domain (other parts from reference TRBV2 and TRBJ1-2): EPEVTQTPSHQVTQMGQEVILRCVPISNHLYFYWYRQILGQKVEFLVSFYNNEISEKSEIFDDQFSVERPDGSNFTLKIRSTKLEDSAMYFCASSLQGDYGYTFGSGTRLTVV.

V is TRBV7-9 and J is TRBJ2-1; TRBD2 is a possible D gene (5 bases). CDR3 size: 15 residues. Trimming stripped 3 bases from V and 7 bases from J, with 16 bases between. Germline loops: CDR1 SEHNR, CDR2 FQNEAQ (reference sequence). This CDR3 reads CASSFLAGSPNEQFF. Written as DNA, the CDR3 is TGTGCCAGCAGCTTCCTAGCAGGTAGTCCAAATGAGCAGTTCTTC.

The rearrangement links TRBV5-4 to TRBJ2-5; 7 bases match TRBD2. The CDR3 is 15 residues long. From germline, CDR1 is SGHNT and CDR2 YYREEE (reference sequence). Trimming at V came to 4 bases and at J to 2 bases, leaving 8 bases not matched to a gene. In DNA, the CDR3 is TGTGCCAGCAGCGGGCAGGGAGGGGTACAAGAGACCCAGTACTTC. It codes for CASSGQGGVQETQYF.

This chain uses TRBV9 with TRBJ2-7; 7 bases are a match to TRBD1. There are 15 residues in the CDR3. V lost 3 bases to trimming and J lost 0 bases; unmatched junction nucleotides: 6. CDR1 SGDLS and CDR2 YYNGEE come from the germline V gene. The CDR3 sequence: CASSEGQHSSYEQYF. The CDR3 DNA follows: TGTGCCAGCAGCGAGGGACAGCACAGCTCCTACGAGCAGTACTTC.

The chain employs TRBV5-1 and TRBJ1-6; 9 bases match TRBD1. The CDR3 has 13 amino acids. The J segment lost 11 bases and the V segment lost 2 bases, leaving 2 bases of the junction unmatched. The germline V gene encodes CDR1 SGHRS and CDR2 YFSETQ. CDR3: CASSLGTGTPLHF. DNA of the CDR3: TGCGCCAGCAGCTTAGGGACAGGGACACCCCTCCACTTT.

The V gene is TRBV29-1, the J gene TRBJ2-6; D is uncertain. Germline V CDR1 and CDR2: SQVTM, ANQGSEA. The CDR3 extends over 13 amino acids. V was pared by 6 bases and J by 4 bases, with 10 bases between. The CDR3: CSVRIEGANVLTF. CDR3 DNA: TGCAGCGTGAGAATCGAAGGGGCCAACGTCCTGACTTTC.